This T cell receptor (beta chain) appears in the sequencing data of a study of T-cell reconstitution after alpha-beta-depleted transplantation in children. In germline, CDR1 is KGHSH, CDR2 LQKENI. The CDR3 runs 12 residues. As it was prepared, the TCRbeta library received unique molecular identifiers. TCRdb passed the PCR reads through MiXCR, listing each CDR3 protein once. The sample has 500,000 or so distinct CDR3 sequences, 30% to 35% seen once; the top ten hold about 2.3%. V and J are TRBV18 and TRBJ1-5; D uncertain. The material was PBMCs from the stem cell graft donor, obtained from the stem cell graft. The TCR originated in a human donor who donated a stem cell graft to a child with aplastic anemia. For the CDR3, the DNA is TGTGCAGAGACCAGTAGGGCCCAGCCCCAGCATTTT. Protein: CAETSRAQPQHF.